This TCR beta chain was obtained from a study of CD4 T cell repertoires in COVID-19. As for the study in general: Other coronavirus spike proteins restimulated relabeled CFSE-low cells expanded with IL-2 for 10 days.

Sequencing was done directly on freshly isolated, uncultured memory T cells. The CDR3 consists of 14 residues. Trimming removed 6 bases from V and 1 base from J; junction bases left unmatched: 3. CDR1 ENHRY and CDR2 SYGVKD come from the germline V gene. Some clones are missing from TCRdb's copy, which holds only in-frame ones; the method was immunoSEQ multiplex PCR. The sample yields over 75,000 clones, 80% to 90% seen once. The chain employs TRBV10-3 and TRBJ2-5; 9 bases are shared with TRBD2. Sequencing was performed on CD4+ T cells from peripheral blood, taken after recovery from COVID-19. The source of this sequence is a human donor who had COVID-19. In nucleotides, the CDR3 is TGTGCCATCAGGGCTAGCGGGGCCCAAGAGACCCAGTACTTC. Translation: CAIRASGAQETQYF.